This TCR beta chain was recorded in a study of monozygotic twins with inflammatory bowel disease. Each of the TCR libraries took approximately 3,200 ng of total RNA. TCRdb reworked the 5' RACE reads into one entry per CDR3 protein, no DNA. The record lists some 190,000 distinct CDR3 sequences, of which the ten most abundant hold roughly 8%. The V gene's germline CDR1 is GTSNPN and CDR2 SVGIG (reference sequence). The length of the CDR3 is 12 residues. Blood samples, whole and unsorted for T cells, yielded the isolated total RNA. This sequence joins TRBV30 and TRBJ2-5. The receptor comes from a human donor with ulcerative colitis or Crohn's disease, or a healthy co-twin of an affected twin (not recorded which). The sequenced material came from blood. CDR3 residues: CAWEGSQETQYF.